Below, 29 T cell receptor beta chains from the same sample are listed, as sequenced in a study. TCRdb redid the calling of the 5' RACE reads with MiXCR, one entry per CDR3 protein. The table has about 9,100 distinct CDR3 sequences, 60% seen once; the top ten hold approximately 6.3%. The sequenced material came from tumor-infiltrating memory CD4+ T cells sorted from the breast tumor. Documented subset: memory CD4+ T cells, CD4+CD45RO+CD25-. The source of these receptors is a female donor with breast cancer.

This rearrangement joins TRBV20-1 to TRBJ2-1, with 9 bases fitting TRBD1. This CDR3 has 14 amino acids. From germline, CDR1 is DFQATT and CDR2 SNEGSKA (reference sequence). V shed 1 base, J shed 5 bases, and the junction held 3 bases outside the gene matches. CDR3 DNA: TGCAGTGCTAGAGGGGGACAGGGCCACAATGAGCAGTTCTTC. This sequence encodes CSARGGQGHNEQFF.

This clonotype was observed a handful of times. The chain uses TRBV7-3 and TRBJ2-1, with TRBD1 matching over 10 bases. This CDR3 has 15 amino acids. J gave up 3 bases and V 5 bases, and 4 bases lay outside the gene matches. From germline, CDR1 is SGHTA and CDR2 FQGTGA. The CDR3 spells CASSLGDRGYNEQFF. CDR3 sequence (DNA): TGTGCCAGCAGCCTGGGGGACAGGGGCTACAATGAGCAGTTCTTC.

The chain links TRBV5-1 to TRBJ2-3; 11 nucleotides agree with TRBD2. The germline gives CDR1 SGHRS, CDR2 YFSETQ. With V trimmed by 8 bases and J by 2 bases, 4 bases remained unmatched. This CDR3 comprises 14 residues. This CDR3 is CASLAGGPTDTQYF. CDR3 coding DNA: TGCGCCAGTTTAGCGGGAGGGCCCACAGATACGCAGTATTTT.

In DNA form, the CDR3 reads TGCGCCAGCAGCCAAGACCCGACAGGCCGCCCACTCAATGAGCAGTTCTTC. It is translated as CASSQDPTGRPLNEQFF. V and J are TRBV4-3 and TRBJ2-1; possibly TRBD1 for D (6 bases). The V end was cut by 0 bases, the J end by 6 bases, with 18 bases between. Germline V gene sequence: CDR1 LGHNA, CDR2 YSLEER. The CDR3 totals 17 residues.

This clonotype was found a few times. The CDR3 nucleotides read TGCGCCAGCAGCCCCGAACGGGGGATCTATGGCTACACCTTC. Translated, it gives CASSPERGIYGYTF. The rearrangement joins TRBV4-3 to TRBJ1-2, with a possible D match to TRBD1 (5 bases). The germline V and J ends were trimmed by 4 bases and 4 bases, with 13 bases remaining between them. Germline assignment: CDR1 LGHNA and CDR2 YSLEER. The CDR3 has 14 residues.

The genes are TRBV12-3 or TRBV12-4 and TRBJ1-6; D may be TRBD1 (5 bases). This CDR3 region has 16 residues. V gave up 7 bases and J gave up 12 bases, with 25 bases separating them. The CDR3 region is CASTTQGWWGDRPLHF. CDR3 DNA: TGTGCCAGCACCACCCAAGGGTGGTGGGGGGATCGACCCCTCCACTTT.

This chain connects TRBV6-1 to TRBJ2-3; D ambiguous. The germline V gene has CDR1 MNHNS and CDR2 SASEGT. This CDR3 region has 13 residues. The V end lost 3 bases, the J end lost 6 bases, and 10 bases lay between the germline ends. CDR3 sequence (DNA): TGTGCCAGCAGTGAGCGAACCCGGGATACGCAGTATTTT. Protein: CASSERTRDTQYF.

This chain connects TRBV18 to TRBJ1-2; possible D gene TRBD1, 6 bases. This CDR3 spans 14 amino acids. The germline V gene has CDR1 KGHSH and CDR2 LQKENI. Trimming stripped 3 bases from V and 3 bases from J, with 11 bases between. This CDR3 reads CASSPGHSDYGYTF. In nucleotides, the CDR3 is TGTGCCAGCTCACCGGGACATTCCGACTATGGCTACACCTTC. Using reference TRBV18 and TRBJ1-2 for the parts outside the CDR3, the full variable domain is NAGVMQNPRHLVRRRGQEARLRCSPMKGHSHVYWYRQLPEEGLKFMVYLQKENIIDESGMPKERFSAEFPKEGPSILRIQQVVRGDSAAYFCASSPGHSDYGYTFGSGTRLTVV.

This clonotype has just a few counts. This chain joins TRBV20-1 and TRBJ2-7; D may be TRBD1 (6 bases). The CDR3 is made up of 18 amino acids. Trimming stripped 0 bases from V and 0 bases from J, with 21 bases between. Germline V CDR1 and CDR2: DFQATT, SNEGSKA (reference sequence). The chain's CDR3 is CSARDSSFMGQPSYEQYF. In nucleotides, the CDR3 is TGCAGTGCTAGAGACTCCTCCTTTATGGGACAACCCTCCTACGAGCAGTACTTC.

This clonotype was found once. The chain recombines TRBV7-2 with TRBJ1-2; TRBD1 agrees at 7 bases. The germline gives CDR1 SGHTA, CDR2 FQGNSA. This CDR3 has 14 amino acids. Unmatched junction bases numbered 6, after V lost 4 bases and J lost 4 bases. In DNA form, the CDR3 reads TGTGCCAGCAGCTCGGGGACAGTTCCCTATGGCTACACCTTC. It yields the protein CASSSGTVPYGYTF.

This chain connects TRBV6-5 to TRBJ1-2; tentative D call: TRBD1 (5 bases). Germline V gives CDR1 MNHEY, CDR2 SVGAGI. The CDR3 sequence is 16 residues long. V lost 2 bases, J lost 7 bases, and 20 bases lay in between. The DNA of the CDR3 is TGTGCCAGCAGTTACCTGGATAAAGGGGAATGGTCTGGCTACACCTTC. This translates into CASSYLDKGEWSGYTF.

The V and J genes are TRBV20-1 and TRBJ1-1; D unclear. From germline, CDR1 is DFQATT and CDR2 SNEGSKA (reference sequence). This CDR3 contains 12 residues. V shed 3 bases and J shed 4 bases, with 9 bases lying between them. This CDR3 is CSASPGITEAFF. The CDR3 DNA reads TGCAGTGCTAGTCCCGGGATCACTGAAGCTTTCTTT.

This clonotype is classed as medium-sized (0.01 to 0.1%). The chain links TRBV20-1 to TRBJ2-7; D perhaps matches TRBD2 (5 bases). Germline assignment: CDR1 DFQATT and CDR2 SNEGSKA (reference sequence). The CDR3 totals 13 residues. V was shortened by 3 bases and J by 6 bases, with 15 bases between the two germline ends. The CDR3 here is CSASGLGGFEQYF. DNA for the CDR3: TGCAGTGCTAGTGGCCTAGGCGGGTTCGAGCAGTACTTC.

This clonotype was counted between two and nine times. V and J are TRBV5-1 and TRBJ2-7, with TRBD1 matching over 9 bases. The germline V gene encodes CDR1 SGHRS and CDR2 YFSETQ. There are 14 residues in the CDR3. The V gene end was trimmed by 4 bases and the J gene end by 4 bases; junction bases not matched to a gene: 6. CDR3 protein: CASSIGQGSYEQYF. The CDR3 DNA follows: TGCGCCAGCAGCATAGGACAGGGGTCTTACGAGCAGTACTTC.

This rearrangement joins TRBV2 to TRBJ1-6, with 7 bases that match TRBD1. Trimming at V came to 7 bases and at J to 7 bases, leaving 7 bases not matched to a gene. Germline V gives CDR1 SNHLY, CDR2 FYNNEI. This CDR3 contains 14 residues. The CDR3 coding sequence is TGTGCCAGCAACCGACAGGGCCTAAATTCACCCCTCCACTTT. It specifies CASNRQGLNSPLHF.

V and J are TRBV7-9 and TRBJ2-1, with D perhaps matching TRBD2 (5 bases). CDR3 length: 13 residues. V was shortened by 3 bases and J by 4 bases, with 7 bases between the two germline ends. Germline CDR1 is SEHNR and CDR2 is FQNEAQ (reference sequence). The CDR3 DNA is TGTGCCAGCAGCTTCAGGACTTACAATGAGCAGTTCTTC. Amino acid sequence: CASSFRTYNEQFF.

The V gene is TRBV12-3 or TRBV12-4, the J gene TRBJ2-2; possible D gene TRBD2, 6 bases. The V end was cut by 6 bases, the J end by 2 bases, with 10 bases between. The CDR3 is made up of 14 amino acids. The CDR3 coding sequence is TGTGCCAGCAGCCCCGGGACTAACACCGGGGAGCTGTTTTTT. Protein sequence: CASSPGTNTGELFF.

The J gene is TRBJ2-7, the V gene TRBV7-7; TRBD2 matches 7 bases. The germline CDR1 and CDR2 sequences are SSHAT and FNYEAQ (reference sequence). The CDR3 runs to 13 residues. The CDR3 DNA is TGTGCTGGCAGCTTAGCGGGCGACTACGAGCAGTACTTC. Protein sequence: CAGSLAGDYEQYF.

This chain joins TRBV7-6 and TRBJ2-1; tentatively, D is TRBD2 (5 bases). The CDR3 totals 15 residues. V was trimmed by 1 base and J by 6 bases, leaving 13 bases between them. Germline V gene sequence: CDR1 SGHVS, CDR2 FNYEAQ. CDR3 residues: CASSLVVSSFNEQFF. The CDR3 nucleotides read TGTGCCAGCAGCTTAGTAGTGTCTAGCTTCAATGAGCAGTTCTTC.

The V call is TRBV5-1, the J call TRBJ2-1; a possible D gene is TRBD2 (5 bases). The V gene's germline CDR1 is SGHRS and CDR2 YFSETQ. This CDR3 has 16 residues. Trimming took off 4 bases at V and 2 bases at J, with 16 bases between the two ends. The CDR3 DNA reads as TGCGCCAGCAGCCCCTCCGGGGTGAGTCCCTACAATGAGCAGTTCTTC. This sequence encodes CASSPSGVSPYNEQFF.

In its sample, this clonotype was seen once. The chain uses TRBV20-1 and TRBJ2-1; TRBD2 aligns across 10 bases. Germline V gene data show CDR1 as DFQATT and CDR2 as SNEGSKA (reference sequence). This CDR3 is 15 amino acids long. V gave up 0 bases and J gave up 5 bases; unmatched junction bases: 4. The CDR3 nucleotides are TGCAGTGCTAGAGAGGGCAGCGGGGGGGACAATGAGCAGTTCTTC. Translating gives CSAREGSGGDNEQFF.

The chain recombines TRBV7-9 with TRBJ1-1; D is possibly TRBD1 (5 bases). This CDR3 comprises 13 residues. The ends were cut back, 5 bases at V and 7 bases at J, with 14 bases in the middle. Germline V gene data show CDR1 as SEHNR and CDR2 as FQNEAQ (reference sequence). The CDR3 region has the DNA TGTGCCAGCAGCGGGATAGGGGTCGTTGAAGCTTTCTTT. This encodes CASSGIGVVEAFF.

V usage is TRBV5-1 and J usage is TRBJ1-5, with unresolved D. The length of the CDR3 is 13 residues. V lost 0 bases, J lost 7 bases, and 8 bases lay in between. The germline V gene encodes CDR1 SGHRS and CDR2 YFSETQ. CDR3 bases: TGCGCCAGCAGCTTGGACGGGCGCCAGCCCCAGCATTTT. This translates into CASSLDGRQPQHF.

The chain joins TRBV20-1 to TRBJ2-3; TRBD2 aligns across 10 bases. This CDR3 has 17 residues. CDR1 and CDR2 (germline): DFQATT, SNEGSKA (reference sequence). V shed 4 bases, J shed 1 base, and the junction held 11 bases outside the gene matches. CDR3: CSAIPSGSRGGTDTQYF. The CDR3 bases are TGCAGTGCTATCCCTAGCGGGAGTAGGGGTGGCACAGATACGCAGTATTTT.

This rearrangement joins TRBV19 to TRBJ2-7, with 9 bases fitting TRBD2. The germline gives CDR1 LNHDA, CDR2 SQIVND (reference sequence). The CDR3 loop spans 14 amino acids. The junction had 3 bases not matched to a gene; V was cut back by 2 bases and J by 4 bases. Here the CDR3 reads CASSILAGEYEQYF. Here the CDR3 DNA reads TGTGCCAGTAGTATATTAGCGGGAGAATACGAGCAGTACTTC.

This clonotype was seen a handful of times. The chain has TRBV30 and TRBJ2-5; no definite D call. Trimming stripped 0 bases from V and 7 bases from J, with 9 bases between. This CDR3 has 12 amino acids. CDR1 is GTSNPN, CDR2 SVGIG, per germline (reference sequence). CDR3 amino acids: CAWSVLAGTQYF. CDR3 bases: TGTGCCTGGAGTGTACTGGCCGGGACCCAGTACTTC.

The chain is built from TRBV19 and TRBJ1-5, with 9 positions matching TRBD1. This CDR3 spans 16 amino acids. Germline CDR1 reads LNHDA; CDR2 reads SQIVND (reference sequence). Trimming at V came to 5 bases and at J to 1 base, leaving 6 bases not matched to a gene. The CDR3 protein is CASSLRTGESNQPQHF. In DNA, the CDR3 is TGTGCCAGTAGTCTACGGACAGGGGAGAGCAATCAGCCCCAGCATTTT.

CDR3 protein: CASSAGGPLISYEQYF. The CDR3 bases are TGTGCCAGCTCGGCCGGGGGGCCATTAATTTCCTACGAGCAGTACTTC. This chain connects TRBV7-2 to TRBJ2-7; TRBD2 is a possible D gene (7 bases). Germline V gene lookup returns CDR1 SGHTA and CDR2 FQGNSA. With 8 bases removed from V and 1 base from J, the gap between germline ends came to 21 bases. The CDR3 has 16 amino acids.

CDR3 DNA sequence: TGCGCCAGCAGCCGGGGCCTCAGCACAGATACGCAGTATTTT. Translation gives CASSRGLSTDTQYF. The chain carries TRBV5-1 and TRBJ2-3, with D perhaps assigned TRBD1 or TRBD2 (5 bases each). This CDR3 has 14 amino acids. The V and J ends lost 4 bases and 0 bases respectively, with 9 bases between them. The germline gives CDR1 SGHRS, CDR2 YFSETQ.